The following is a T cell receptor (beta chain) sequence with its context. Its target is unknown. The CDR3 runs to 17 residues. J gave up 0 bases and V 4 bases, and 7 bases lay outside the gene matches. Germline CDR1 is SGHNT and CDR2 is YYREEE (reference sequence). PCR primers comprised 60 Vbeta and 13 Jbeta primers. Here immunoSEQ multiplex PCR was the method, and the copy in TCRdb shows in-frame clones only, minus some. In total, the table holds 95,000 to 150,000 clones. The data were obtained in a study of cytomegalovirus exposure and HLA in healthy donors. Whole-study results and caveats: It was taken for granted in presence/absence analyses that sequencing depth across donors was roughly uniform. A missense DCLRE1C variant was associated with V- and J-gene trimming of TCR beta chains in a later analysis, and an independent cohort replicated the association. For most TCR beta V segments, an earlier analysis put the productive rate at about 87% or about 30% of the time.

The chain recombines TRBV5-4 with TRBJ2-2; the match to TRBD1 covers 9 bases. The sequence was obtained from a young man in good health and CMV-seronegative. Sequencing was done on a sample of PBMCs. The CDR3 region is CASSTGQGLTNTGELFF. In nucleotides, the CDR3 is TGTGCCAGCAGCACGGGACAGGGCCTAACGAACACCGGGGAGCTGTTTTTT. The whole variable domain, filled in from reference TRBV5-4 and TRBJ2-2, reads ETGVTQSPTHLIKTRGQQVTLRCSSQSGHNTVSWYQQALGQGPQFIFQYYREEENGRGNFPPRFSGLQFPNYSSELNVNALELDDSALYLCASSTGQGLTNTGELFFGEGSRLTVL.